This paragraph reports one TCR beta chain. The source of the sample is a study of blood T cell repertoires in COVID-19. Study background: Samples of COVID-19 (acute and convalescent) were obtained from the United States, Italy and Spain. T cells, B-cell-depleted T cells, or PBMCs supplied cDNA or gDNA.

Per the original data handling: Counts of nucleated cells, estimated from reference gene primer amplification, were obtained. Method: immunoSEQ multiplex PCR; TCRdb's copy keeps in-frame clones and lacks some. The DNA was the basis for D and trimming; V, J and clone size are from that table. The table includes roughly 100,000 clones, more than 75% detected once. The J segment lost 2 bases and the V segment lost 5 bases, leaving 4 bases of the junction unmatched. The CDR3 is 14 amino acids. Per germline, CDR1 SGHTA and CDR2 FQGNSA. V usage is TRBV7-2 and J usage is TRBJ2-7; the match to TRBD1 covers 9 bases. This TCR was recovered from a human donor in a cohort sampled during active COVID-19. Sequenced sample: peripheral blood. CDR3 sequence reads: CASSPGTGPYEQYF. As DNA, the CDR3 is TGTGCCAGCAGCCCTGGGACAGGGCCCTACGAGCAGTACTTC.